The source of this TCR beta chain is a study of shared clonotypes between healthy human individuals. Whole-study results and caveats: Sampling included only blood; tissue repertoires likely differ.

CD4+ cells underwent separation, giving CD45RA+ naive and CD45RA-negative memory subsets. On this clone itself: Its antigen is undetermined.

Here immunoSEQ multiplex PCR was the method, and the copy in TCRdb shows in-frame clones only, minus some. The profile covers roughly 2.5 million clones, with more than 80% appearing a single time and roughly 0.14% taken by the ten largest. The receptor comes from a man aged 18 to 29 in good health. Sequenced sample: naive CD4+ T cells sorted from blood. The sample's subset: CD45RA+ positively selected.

The CDR3 loop reads CASSGRGQNYSGNTIYF. CDR3 coding DNA: TGTGCCAGCAGTGGACGGGGACAGAACTACTCTGGAAACACCATATATTTT. The rearrangement links TRBV25-1 to TRBJ1-3; 7 bases are shared with TRBD1. J was trimmed by 0 bases and V by 4 bases; bases with no gene match: 9. Germline-derived CDR1 and CDR2 are MGHDK and SYGVNS. This CDR3 is built from 17 residues.